The 25 T cell receptor beta chains given below trace back to one sample, sequenced in a study of cytomegalovirus exposure and HLA in healthy donors. This PCR relied on a set of 60 Vbeta primers and 13 Jbeta primers. Assay: immunoSEQ multiplex PCR; the TCRdb copy retains only in-frame clones and omits some. Of about 140,000 clones in the sample, 82% were seen once. The sample taken for sequencing was PBMCs. The receptors come from a male donor in good health and CMV-seronegative.

This clone is labeled as medium-sized. This chain uses TRBV4-3 with TRBJ2-7; D possibly corresponds to TRBD2 (6 bases). Germline assignment: CDR1 LGHNA and CDR2 YSLEER. The CDR3 consists of 16 residues. V lost 2 bases, J lost 6 bases, and 20 bases lay in between. The CDR3 loop is CASSQSRDWWICEQYF. DNA for the CDR3: TGCGCCAGCAGCCAATCGAGGGACTGGTGGATTTGCGAGCAGTACTTC.

This rearrangement joins TRBV29-1 to TRBJ2-7; 7 positions agree with TRBD2. Germline V CDR1 and CDR2: SQVTM, ANQGSEA. Germline trimming cut 4 bases from V and 3 bases from J; bases unmatched to any gene: 3. The CDR3 extends over 12 amino acids. The CDR3: CSVGGGNYEQYF. CDR3 DNA: TGCAGCGTTGGGGGGGGGAACTACGAGCAGTACTTC.

This clone was found once. The V call is TRBV19, the J call TRBJ1-5, with D uncertain. V was cut by 1 base and J by 12 bases, with 7 bases left in between. The CDR3 is made up of 11 amino acids. Per germline, CDR1 LNHDA and CDR2 SQIVND (reference sequence). The CDR3 DNA is TGTGCCAGTAGTATAGGGAGGGTCCAGCATTTT. Translating gives CASSIGRVQHF.

This chain joins TRBV6-1 and TRBJ2-5; maybe TRBD2 (6 bases). Gene TRBJ2-7 matches the end of the DNA better, so the J call may be wrong. The V gene's germline CDR1 is MNHNS and CDR2 SASEGT. This CDR3 is 14 amino acids long. The DNA of the CDR3 is TGTGCCAGCAGTGAAGTTGGGGGGACCTACGAGCAGTACTTC. Its protein product is CASSEVGGTYEQYF.

The V and J genes are TRBV2 and TRBJ2-2; D perhaps matches TRBD1 (6 bases). Trimming pared 1 base from V and 5 bases from J, leaving 11 bases between. The length of the CDR3 is 15 residues. Per germline, CDR1 SNHLY and CDR2 FYNNEI. The CDR3 protein is CASSEETGGTGELFF. CDR3 in DNA: TGTGCCAGCAGTGAAGAGACAGGCGGGACCGGGGAGCTGTTTTTT.

This clone was seen repeatedly, ten times or more. V usage is TRBV6-1 and J usage is TRBJ2-7, with 7 nucleotides matching TRBD2. From germline, CDR1 is MNHNS and CDR2 SASEGT. The CDR3 extends over 15 amino acids. The V gene end was trimmed by 3 bases and the J gene end by 5 bases; junction bases not matched to a gene: 10. CDR3 coding DNA: TGTGCCAGCAGTGAGTCCGAGGGAGGGAGCCACGAGCAGTACTTC. Protein product: CASSESEGGSHEQYF.

This clone has only one observation. The rearrangement links TRBV2 to TRBJ2-3, with 10 nucleotides matching TRBD1. Germline values: CDR1 SNHLY, CDR2 FYNNEI. This CDR3 is 16 amino acids long. V shed 7 bases and J 5 bases; nucleotides not matched to a gene: 12. CDR3 bases: TGTGCCAGCAAGTATCAGGGGACAGGGGATAGAGATACGCAGTATTTT. This gives the protein CASKYQGTGDRDTQYF.

The chain joins TRBV4-3 to TRBJ2-7; 8 nucleotides line up with TRBD2. This CDR3 comprises 19 residues. The J segment lost 2 bases and the V segment lost 0 bases, leaving 15 bases of the junction unmatched. Germline lookup yields CDR1 LGHNA and CDR2 YSLEER. The CDR3 spells CASSQESGSSSGPPYEQYF. CDR3 DNA: TGCGCCAGCAGCCAAGAATCGGGGAGCTCTAGCGGGCCTCCCTACGAGCAGTACTTC.

The chain links TRBV5-4 to TRBJ2-5, with TRBD2 matching 8 bases. Germline V gene data show CDR1 as SGHNT and CDR2 as YYREEE (reference sequence). The CDR3 is 16 amino acids. Trimming took 4 bases from V and 2 from J; bases not matched to a gene: 10. CDR3 DNA: TGTGCCAGCAGCCTCCCTGGAACTAGCGGACAAGAGACCCAGTACTTC. Its protein is CASSLPGTSGQETQYF. Complete variable domain (other parts from reference TRBV5-4 and TRBJ2-5): ETGVTQSPTHLIKTRGQQVTLRCSSQSGHNTVSWYQQALGQGPQFIFQYYREEENGRGNFPPRFSGLQFPNYSSELNVNALELDDSALYLCASSLPGTSGQETQYFGPGTRLLVL.

The rearrangement uses TRBV15 and TRBJ2-7, with D unresolved. Per germline, CDR1 LNHNV and CDR2 YYDKDF (reference sequence). V dropped 0 bases and J dropped 4 bases, with 10 bases sitting between them. There are 14 residues in the CDR3. The CDR3 nucleotides read TGTGCCACCAGCAGAGATCTGGCTAGGTACGAGCAGTACTTC. Protein: CATSRDLARYEQYF.

The chain recombines TRBV28 with TRBJ2-2; the D gene is possibly TRBD1 (5 bases). The germline V gene encodes CDR1 MDHEN and CDR2 SYDVKM. V was trimmed by 2 bases and J by 4 bases, leaving 8 bases between them. The CDR3 runs to 14 residues. The CDR3 region is CASSLPGRTGELFF. CDR3 nucleotides: TGTGCCAGCAGTTTACCAGGGCGCACCGGGGAGCTGTTTTTT.

The J gene is TRBJ2-5, the V gene TRBV5-1; TRBD2 matches at 11 bases. The CDR3 is 16 residues long. Germline V lookup: CDR1 SGHRS, CDR2 YFSETQ. Trimming at V came to 2 bases and at J to 1 base, leaving 4 bases not matched to a gene. CDR3 bases: TGCGCCAGCAGCTTCTATAGCGGGAGGGTCCAAGAGACCCAGTACTTC. This encodes CASSFYSGRVQETQYF.

V is TRBV11-2 and J is TRBJ2-1; possible D gene TRBD2, 6 bases. This CDR3 has 13 residues. CDR1 and CDR2 from the germline V gene are SGHAT and FQNNGV. Trimming stripped 6 bases from V and 8 bases from J, with 14 bases between. The CDR3 sequence: CASRLGLRDEQFF. CDR3 DNA sequence: TGTGCCAGCAGACTGGGACTTCGCGATGAGCAGTTCTTC.

This chain connects TRBV27 to TRBJ2-1; 11 bases line up with TRBD2. CDR1 and CDR2 (germline): MNHEY, SMNVEV (reference sequence). CDR3 length: 16 amino acids. J lost 9 bases, V lost 0 bases, and 7 bases had no gene match. The CDR3 region is CASSLSGLAVLGEQFF. DNA for the CDR3: TGTGCCAGCAGTTTATCGGGACTAGCGGTACTCGGTGAGCAGTTCTTC.

V is TRBV6-5 and J is TRBJ1-1; TRBD1 might be the D (6 bases). The CDR3 is 14 amino acids. Between the trimmed V and J ends, which lost 6 bases and 10 bases, there was a span of 21 bases. CDR1 and CDR2 (germline): MNHEY, SVGAGI. CDR3 sequence (DNA): TGTGCCAGCAGGCTCTCGACGGGGGGGCTCGCAGCTTTCTTT. Its protein is CASRLSTGGLAAFF.

The chain uses TRBV5-8 and TRBJ2-3; 7 positions agree with TRBD1. The CDR3 is 15 amino acids. Losses at the gene ends were 4 bases for V and 4 bases for J; bases not matched to a gene: 9. Germline CDR1 and CDR2: SGHTS and YDEGEE. CDR3 bases: TGTGCCAGCAGCCCGACAGGGCTCCCTTCAGATACGCAGTATTTT. It specifies CASSPTGLPSDTQYF.

The rearrangement links TRBV19 to TRBJ1-2; TRBD1 matches at 8 bases. The trim removed 7 bases at V and 4 bases at J, leaving 11 bases unmatched. The germline V gene encodes CDR1 LNHDA and CDR2 SQIVND (reference sequence). The CDR3 sequence is 15 residues long. In DNA form, the CDR3 reads TGTGCCAGTACCCCCGGACAGGGTACTACCTATGGCTACACCTTC. This translates into CASTPGQGTTYGYTF.

The V and J genes are TRBV6-5 and TRBJ2-3, with D possibly TRBD2 on 5 matching bases. Trimming removed 6 bases from V and 5 bases from J, with 18 bases in between. Germline V gene data show CDR1 as MNHEY and CDR2 as SVGAGI. The CDR3 extends over 15 amino acids. The CDR3 region is CASSSGLYRGDTQYF. The CDR3 DNA follows: TGTGCCAGCAGCTCCGGATTATACCGGGGAGATACGCAGTATTTT.

The V call is TRBV5-1, the J call TRBJ2-7; 8 bases are a match to TRBD1. There are 15 residues in the CDR3. The germline CDR1 and CDR2 sequences are SGHRS and YFSETQ. The V and J ends lost 4 bases and 9 bases, in that order; junction bases with no gene match: 15. CDR3 sequence: CASSVERRDRGWQYF. The CDR3 DNA reads as TGCGCCAGCAGCGTTGAGCGGCGAGACAGGGGATGGCAGTACTTC.

The chain joins TRBV6-5 to TRBJ2-7, with a tentative D call TRBD1 (6 bases). The V gene's germline CDR1 is MNHEY and CDR2 SVGAGI. The CDR3 has 15 residues. Trimming took 0 bases from V and 2 from J, leaving 11 bases between them. CDR3 coding DNA: TGTGCCAGCAGTTACTCCGCCGGACAGCCCTACGAGCAGTACTTC. This translates into CASSYSAGQPYEQYF.

This clone has only one observation. The V and J genes are TRBV27 and TRBJ2-5; 12 bases are a match to TRBD2. V lost 3 bases, J lost 4 bases, and 6 bases stayed unmatched. Per germline, CDR1 MNHEY and CDR2 SMNVEV (reference sequence). The CDR3 runs 16 residues. This CDR3 reads CASSLQPTSGRETQYF. The DNA for the CDR3 is TGTGCCAGCAGTTTGCAACCGACTAGCGGGAGAGAGACCCAGTACTTC.

The rearrangement uses TRBV27 and TRBJ2-7; weak D call: TRBD2 (6 bases). The CDR3 runs 16 residues. Germline V gives CDR1 MNHEY, CDR2 SMNVEV (reference sequence). V was trimmed by 5 bases and J by 3 bases, leaving 20 bases between them. As DNA, the CDR3 is TGTGCCAGCAGTCCGGCCCCCGGGACTGCCCTCTACGAGCAGTACTTC. As protein: CASSPAPGTALYEQYF.

A few counts support this clone. This chain connects TRBV5-1 to TRBJ2-7, with TRBD2 as a possible D gene (6 bases). V was cut by 3 bases and J by 3 bases, with 16 bases left in between. The CDR3 length is 15 residues. Per the germline V gene, CDR1 is SGHRS and CDR2 is YFSETQ. CDR3 DNA: TGCGCCAGCAGCTCTGGAGGGGCGAGGGACTACGAGCAGTACTTC. It encodes CASSSGGARDYEQYF.

The chain joins TRBV5-1 to TRBJ1-2, with a weak D call TRBD1 (6 bases). The CDR3 covers 15 residues. Germline-derived CDR1 and CDR2 are SGHRS and YFSETQ. With 0 bases removed from V and 5 bases from J, the gap between germline ends came to 14 bases. The CDR3 DNA reads TGCGCCAGCAGCTTGGAAGGGGGGGTAGATTATGGCTACACCTTC. It translates to CASSLEGGVDYGYTF.

The chain employs TRBV27 and TRBJ2-3, with 11 nucleotides matching TRBD2. The CDR3 contains 18 residues. The germline gives CDR1 MNHEY, CDR2 SMNVEV (reference sequence). V lost 4 bases and J lost 4; bases outside the gene matches: 13. CDR3 nucleotides: TGTGCCAGCAGTTCGGGACTAGCGGACCTGCAACCCGCAGATACGCAGTATTTT. It is translated as CASSSGLADLQPADTQYF.